This TCR beta chain was found in a study of blood T cell repertoires in COVID-19. Sequencing was performed with immunoSEQ multiplex PCR; in TCRdb, only in-frame clones are kept and a portion is missing. The sample consists of about 140,000 clones, more than 65% of them appearing once. Germline-derived CDR1 and CDR2 are SGDLS and YYNGEE. Trimming took 3 bases from V and 1 from J, leaving 12 bases between them. CDR3 length: 15 amino acids. This receptor was taken from an older man with acute or convalescent COVID-19. The V and J genes are TRBV9 and TRBJ2-3; no reliable D call. The sequenced material came from peripheral blood. The CDR3 nucleotides are TGTGCCAGCAGCGGAGTATACTCCCGCACAGATACGCAGTATTTT. It encodes CASSGVYSRTDTQYF.